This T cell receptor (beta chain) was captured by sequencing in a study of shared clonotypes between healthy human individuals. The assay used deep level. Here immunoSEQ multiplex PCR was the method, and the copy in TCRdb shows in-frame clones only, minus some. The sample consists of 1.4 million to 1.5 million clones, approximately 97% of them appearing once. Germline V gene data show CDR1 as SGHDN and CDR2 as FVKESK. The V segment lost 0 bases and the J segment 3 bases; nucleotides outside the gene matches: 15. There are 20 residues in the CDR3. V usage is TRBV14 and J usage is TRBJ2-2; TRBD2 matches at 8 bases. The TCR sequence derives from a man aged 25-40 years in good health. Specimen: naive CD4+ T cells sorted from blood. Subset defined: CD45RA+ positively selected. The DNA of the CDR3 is TGTGCCAGCAGCCAAGAAGTACAGAAGAGGACTAGCTTTTACACCGGGGAGCTGTTTTTT. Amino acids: CASSQEVQKRTSFYTGELFF.